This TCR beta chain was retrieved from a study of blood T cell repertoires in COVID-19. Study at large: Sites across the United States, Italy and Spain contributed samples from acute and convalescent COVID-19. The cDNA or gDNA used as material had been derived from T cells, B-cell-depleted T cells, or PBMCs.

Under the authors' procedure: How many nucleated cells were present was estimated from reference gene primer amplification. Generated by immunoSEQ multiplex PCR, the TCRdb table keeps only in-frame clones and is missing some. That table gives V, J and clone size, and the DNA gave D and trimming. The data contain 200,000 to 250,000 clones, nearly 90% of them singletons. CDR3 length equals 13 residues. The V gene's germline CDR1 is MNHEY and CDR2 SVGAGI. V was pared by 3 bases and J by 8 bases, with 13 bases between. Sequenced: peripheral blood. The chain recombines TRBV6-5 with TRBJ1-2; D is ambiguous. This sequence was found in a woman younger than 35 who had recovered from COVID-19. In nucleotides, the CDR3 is TGTGCCAGCAGTTATATGGAGGGTCAAGGCTACACCTTC. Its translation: CASSYMEGQGYTF.